This TCR beta chain was found in a study of long-term antiretroviral therapy in people with HIV. At the level of the study: First collections came about a decade before the 2015 immediate-ART recommendation.

With 1 base removed from V and 0 bases from J, the gap between germline ends came to 11 bases. The CDR3 runs to 16 residues. Germline V gene data show CDR1 as MNHEY and CDR2 as SVGAGI. A v3.0 immunoSEQ assay was performed at survey level. Sequencing used immunoSEQ multiplex PCR; TCRdb keeps in-frame clones, though not all of them. Here the sample spans under 20,000 clones, 91% being singletons. The sample was unsorted PBMCs, taken 3 years after starting antiretroviral therapy. This clonotype was sampled from a man over 45 with HIV. The chain employs TRBV6-5 and TRBJ2-3; unclear D gene. CDR3 DNA: TGTGCCAGCAGTTACTTGGGCTACTCTAGCACAGATACGCAGTATTTT. The encoded protein is CASSYLGYSSTDTQYF.